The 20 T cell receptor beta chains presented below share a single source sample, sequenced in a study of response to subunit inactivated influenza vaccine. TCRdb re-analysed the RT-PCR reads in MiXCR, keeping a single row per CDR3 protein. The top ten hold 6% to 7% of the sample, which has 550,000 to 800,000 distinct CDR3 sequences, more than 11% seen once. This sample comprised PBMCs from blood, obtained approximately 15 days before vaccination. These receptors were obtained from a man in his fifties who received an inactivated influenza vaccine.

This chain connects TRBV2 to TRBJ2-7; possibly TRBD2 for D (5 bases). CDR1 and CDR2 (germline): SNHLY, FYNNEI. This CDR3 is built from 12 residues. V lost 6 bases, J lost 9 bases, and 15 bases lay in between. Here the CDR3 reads CASRMAQSGQYF. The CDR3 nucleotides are TGTGCCAGCAGGATGGCCCAAAGCGGGCAGTACTTC.

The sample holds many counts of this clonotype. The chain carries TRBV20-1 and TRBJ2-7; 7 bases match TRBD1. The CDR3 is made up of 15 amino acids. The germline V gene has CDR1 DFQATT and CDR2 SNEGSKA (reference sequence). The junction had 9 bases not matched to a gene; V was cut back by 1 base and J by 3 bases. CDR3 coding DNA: TGCAGTGCTAGAGTTTTTGGGGCAGGGGGCTACGAGCAGTACTTC. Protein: CSARVFGAGGYEQYF.

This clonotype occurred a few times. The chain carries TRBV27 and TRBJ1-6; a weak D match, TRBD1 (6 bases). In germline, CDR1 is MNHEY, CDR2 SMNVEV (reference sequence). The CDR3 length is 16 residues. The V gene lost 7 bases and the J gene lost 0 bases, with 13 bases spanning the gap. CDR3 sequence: CASTRTVSSYNSPLHF. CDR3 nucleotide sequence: TGTGCCAGCACCAGGACAGTCAGCTCCTATAATTCACCCCTCCACTTT.

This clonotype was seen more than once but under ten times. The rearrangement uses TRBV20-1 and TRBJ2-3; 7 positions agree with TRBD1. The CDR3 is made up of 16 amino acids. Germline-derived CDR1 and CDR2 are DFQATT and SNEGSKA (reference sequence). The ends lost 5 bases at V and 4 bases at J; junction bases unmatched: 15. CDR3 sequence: CSALDPRDSLPDTQYF. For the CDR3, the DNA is TGCAGTGCTCTTGACCCCCGGGACAGTTTACCAGATACGCAGTATTTT.

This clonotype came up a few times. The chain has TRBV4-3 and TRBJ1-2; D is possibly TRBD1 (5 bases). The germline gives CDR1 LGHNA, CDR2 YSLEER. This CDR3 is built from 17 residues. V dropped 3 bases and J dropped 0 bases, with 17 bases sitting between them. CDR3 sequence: CASSQATGPRPNYGYTF. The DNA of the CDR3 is TGCGCCAGCAGCCAGGCTACAGGACCCCGACCTAACTATGGCTACACCTTC.

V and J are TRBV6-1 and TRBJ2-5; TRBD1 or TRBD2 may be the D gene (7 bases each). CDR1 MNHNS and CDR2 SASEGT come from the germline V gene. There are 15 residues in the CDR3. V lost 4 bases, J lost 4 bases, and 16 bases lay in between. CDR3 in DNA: TGTGCCAGCAGTGTTCAGGGCAGGGGGGGAGAGACCCAGTACTTC. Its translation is CASSVQGRGGETQYF.

The CDR3 here is CSGQSRGPNTEAFF. Written as DNA, the CDR3 is TGCAGCGGGCAGTCTAGGGGACCGAACACTGAAGCTTTCTTT. The chain recombines TRBV29-1 with TRBJ1-1, with D possibly matching TRBD1 (5 bases). V lost 7 bases, J lost 1 base, and 16 bases lay in between. The germline CDR1 and CDR2 sequences are SQVTM and ANQGSEA. The CDR3 extends over 14 amino acids.

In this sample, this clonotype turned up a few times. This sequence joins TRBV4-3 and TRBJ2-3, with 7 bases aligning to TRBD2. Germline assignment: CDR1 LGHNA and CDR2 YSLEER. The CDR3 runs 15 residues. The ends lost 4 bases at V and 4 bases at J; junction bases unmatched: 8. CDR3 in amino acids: CASSRGGGSADTQYF. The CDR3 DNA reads TGCGCCAGCAGCCGTGGGGGGGGTTCCGCAGATACGCAGTATTTT.

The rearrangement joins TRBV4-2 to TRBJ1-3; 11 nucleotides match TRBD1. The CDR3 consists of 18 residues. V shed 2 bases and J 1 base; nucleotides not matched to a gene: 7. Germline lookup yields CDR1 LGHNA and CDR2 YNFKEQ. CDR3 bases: TGTGCCAGCAGCCAAACTATGGGGACAGGGGGTTCTGGAAACACCATATATTTT. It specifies CASSQTMGTGGSGNTIYF.

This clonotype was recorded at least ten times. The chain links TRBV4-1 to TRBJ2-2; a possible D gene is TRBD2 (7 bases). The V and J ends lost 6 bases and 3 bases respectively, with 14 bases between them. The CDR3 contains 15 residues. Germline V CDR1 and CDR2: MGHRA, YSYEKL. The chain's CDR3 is CASSSREGDTGELFF. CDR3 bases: TGCGCCAGCAGTTCTAGGGAGGGGGACACCGGGGAGCTGTTTTTT.

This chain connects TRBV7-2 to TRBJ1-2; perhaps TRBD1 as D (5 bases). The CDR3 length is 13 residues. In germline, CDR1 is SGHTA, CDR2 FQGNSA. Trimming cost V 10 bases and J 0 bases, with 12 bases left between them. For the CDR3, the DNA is TGTGCCACCCGGGACCCTGCTAACTATGGCTACACCTTC. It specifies CATRDPANYGYTF.

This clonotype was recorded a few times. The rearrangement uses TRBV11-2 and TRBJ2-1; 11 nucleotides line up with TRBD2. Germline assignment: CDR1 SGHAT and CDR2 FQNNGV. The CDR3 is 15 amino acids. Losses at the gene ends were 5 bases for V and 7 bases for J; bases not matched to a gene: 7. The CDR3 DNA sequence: TGTGCCAGCAGCCCGACTAGCGGGACGCAAAATGAGCAGTTCTTC. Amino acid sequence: CASSPTSGTQNEQFF.

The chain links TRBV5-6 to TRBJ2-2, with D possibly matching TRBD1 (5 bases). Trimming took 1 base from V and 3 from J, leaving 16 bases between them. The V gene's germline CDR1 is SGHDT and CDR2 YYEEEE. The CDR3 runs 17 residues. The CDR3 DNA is TGTGCCAGCAGCTTGAAAAGGGGCCCCGTTTACACCGGGGAGCTGTTTTTT. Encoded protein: CASSLKRGPVYTGELFF.

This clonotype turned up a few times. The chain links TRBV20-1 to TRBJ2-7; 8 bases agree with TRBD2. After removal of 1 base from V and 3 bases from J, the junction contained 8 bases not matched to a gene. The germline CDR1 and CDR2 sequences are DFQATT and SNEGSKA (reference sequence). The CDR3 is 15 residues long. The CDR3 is CSARGLAGLLYEQYF. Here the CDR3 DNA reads TGCAGTGCTAGAGGGTTAGCGGGACTACTCTACGAGCAGTACTTC.

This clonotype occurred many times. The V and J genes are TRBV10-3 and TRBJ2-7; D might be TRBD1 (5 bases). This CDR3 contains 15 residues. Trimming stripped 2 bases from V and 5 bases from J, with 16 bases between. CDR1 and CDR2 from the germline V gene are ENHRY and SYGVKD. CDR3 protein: CAISEMSGRSNEQYF. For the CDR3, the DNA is TGTGCCATCAGTGAGATGTCAGGGCGTTCGAACGAGCAGTACTTC.

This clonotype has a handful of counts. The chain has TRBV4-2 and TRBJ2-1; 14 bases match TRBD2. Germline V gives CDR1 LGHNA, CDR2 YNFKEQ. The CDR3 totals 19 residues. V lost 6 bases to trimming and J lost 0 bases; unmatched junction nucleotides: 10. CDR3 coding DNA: TGTGCCAGCAGTGTGGGGGGACTAGCGGGAGCCCCCTCCTACAATGAGCAGTTCTTC. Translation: CASSVGGLAGAPSYNEQFF.

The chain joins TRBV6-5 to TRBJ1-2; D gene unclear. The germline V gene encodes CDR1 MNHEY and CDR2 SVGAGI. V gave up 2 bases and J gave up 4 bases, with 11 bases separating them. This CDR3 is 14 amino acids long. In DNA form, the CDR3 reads TGTGCCAGCAGTTACGATCAGCCCAGCTATGGCTACACCTTC. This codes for CASSYDQPSYGYTF.

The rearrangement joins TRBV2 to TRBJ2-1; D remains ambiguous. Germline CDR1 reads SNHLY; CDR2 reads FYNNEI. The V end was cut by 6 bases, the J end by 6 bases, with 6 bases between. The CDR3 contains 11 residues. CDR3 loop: CASRVGNEQFF. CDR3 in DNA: TGTGCCAGCAGGGTGGGCAATGAGCAGTTCTTC. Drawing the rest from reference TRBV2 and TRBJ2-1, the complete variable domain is EPEVTQTPSHQVTQMGQEVILRCVPISNHLYFYWYRQILGQKVEFLVSFYNNEISEKSEIFDDQFSVERPDGSNFTLKIRSTKLEDSAMYFCASRVGNEQFFGPGTRLTVL.

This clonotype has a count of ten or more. CDR3 region: CASSKRQGDTGELFF. In DNA, the CDR3 is TGTGCCAGCAGCAAACGACAGGGCGACACCGGGGAGCTGTTTTTT. This chain links TRBV4-2 with TRBJ2-2, with TRBD1 matching over 7 bases. Germline lookup yields CDR1 LGHNA and CDR2 YNFKEQ. J gave up 3 bases and V 5 bases, and 6 bases lay outside the gene matches. The CDR3 length is 15 residues.

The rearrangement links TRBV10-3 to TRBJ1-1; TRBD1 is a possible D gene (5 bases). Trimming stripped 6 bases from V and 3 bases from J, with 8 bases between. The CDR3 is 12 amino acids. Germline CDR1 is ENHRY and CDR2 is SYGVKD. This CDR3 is CAIRDSYTEAFF. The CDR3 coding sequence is TGTGCCATCAGAGACAGCTACACTGAAGCTTTCTTT.